These 26 T cell receptor beta chains were sequenced from one sample in a study of cytomegalovirus exposure and HLA in healthy donors. Data came from immunoSEQ multiplex PCR; TCRdb stores just in-frame clones and leaves some out. This sample has about 97,000 clones, with about 95% found just once. Sequences were obtained from PBMCs. The receptors shown here come from a woman between 18 and 29 years old in good health and CMV-seronegative.

This clone showed up just once. The chain recombines TRBV4-1 with TRBJ2-7; 11 nucleotides agree with TRBD2. There are 21 residues in the CDR3. V gave up 3 bases and J gave up 0 bases; unmatched junction bases: 19. Germline CDR1 and CDR2: MGHRA and YSYEKL. The CDR3 DNA follows: TGCGCCAGCAGCCACCGCCCGGCGGGACTAGCGGAGGAAACCCGCTCCTACGAGCAGTACTTC. Translated, it gives CASSHRPAGLAEETRSYEQYF.

The gene calls are TRBV6-6 and TRBJ1-3; the D is unclear. Trimming took 5 bases from V and 2 from J, leaving 7 bases between them. Germline loops: CDR1 MNHNY, CDR2 SVGAGI (reference sequence). The CDR3 loop spans 13 amino acids. CDR3 nucleotides: TGTGCCAGCAGTCGCAGCGCTGGAAACACCATATATTTT. It encodes CASSRSAGNTIYF.

The V call is TRBV19, the J call TRBJ1-5, with a possible D match to TRBD1 (6 bases). The V gene's germline CDR1 is LNHDA and CDR2 SQIVND (reference sequence). Trimming shortened V by 5 bases and J by 3 bases, and 14 bases separated the two germline ends. This CDR3 has 15 amino acids. The CDR3 here is CASSLTGNANQPQHF. The CDR3 DNA sequence: TGTGCCAGTAGTCTCACAGGGAACGCCAATCAGCCCCAGCATTTT.

The chain uses TRBV7-6 and TRBJ2-2; TRBD1 matches at 9 bases. The CDR3 consists of 17 residues. CDR1 SGHVS and CDR2 FNYEAQ come from the germline V gene. The V and J ends lost 1 base and 4 bases, in that order; junction bases with no gene match: 7. CDR3 sequence: CASSLEGQGLATGELFF. The CDR3 region has the DNA TGTGCCAGCAGCTTAGAAGGACAGGGGCTCGCCACCGGGGAGCTGTTTTTT.

In this sample, this clone turned up a few times. The chain is built from TRBV6-1 and TRBJ1-2; no definite D call. The germline CDR1 and CDR2 sequences are MNHNS and SASEGT. This CDR3 comprises 16 residues. V was pared by 0 bases and J by 2 bases, with 13 bases between. CDR3 sequence: CASSEAWPGGNYGYTF. In DNA form, the CDR3 reads TGTGCCAGCAGTGAAGCGTGGCCGGGAGGGAACTATGGCTACACCTTC.

The chain couples TRBV5-4 to TRBJ1-1; 7 nucleotides line up with TRBD1. The CDR3 extends over 17 amino acids. Per the germline V gene, CDR1 is SGHNT and CDR2 is YYREEE (reference sequence). The ends lost 0 bases at V and 5 bases at J; junction bases unmatched: 13. This CDR3 is CASSLVVLTGPLTEAFF. CDR3 DNA sequence: TGTGCCAGCAGCTTGGTCGTCCTGACAGGGCCCCTGACTGAAGCTTTCTTT.

This clone was detected only once. The chain uses TRBV29-1 and TRBJ1-2, with TRBD1 matching over 7 bases. With 5 bases clipped from V and 3 bases from J, the junction kept 15 bases outside the gene matches. Looked up from germline, CDR1 is SQVTM and CDR2 is ANQGSEA. The CDR3 spans 16 residues. The CDR3 nucleotides are TGCAGCGTTTCCGGGACAGTGGGGGTTAAGGACTATGGCTACACCTTC. Its translation is CSVSGTVGVKDYGYTF.

The chain links TRBV11-3 to TRBJ2-5; D is unresolved. Germline values: CDR1 SGHNT, CDR2 YENEEA. CDR3 length: 14 residues. Trimming cost V 3 bases and J 5 bases, with 13 bases left between them. The CDR3 reads CASSFSEVLETQYF. Here the CDR3 DNA reads TGTGCCAGCAGCTTTTCCGAGGTTTTGGAGACCCAGTACTTC.

J is TRBJ1-1 and V is TRBV7-2; D uncertain. The CDR3 has 13 residues. Deletions cut 2 bases from V and 5 bases from J, with 9 bases between. From germline, CDR1 is SGHTA and CDR2 FQGNSA. CDR3 in DNA: TGTGCCAGCAGCTTATCCCTCCGGACTGAAGCTTTCTTT. Its translation: CASSLSLRTEAFF.

Here the CDR3 DNA reads TGTGCCAGCAGCCGTAATTCCGAGCAGTACTTC. It translates to CASSRNSEQYF. This chain joins TRBV11-2 and TRBJ2-7; no reliable D call. The length of the CDR3 is 11 residues. The germline V gene has CDR1 SGHAT and CDR2 FQNNGV. With 5 bases removed from V and 6 bases from J, the gap between germline ends came to 8 bases. Full variable domain (rest looked up from reference TRBV11-2 and TRBJ2-7): EAGVAQSPRYKIIEKRQSVAFWCNPISGHATLYWYQQILGQGPKLLIQFQNNGVVDDSQLPKDRFSAERLKGVDSTLKIQPAKLEDSAVYLCASSRNSEQYFGPGTRLTVT.

The genes are TRBV10-3 and TRBJ2-7, with TRBD2 matching 14 bases. The CDR3 is 15 residues long. Losses at the gene ends were 7 bases for V and 2 bases for J; bases not matched to a gene: 4. Germline CDR1 is ENHRY and CDR2 is SYGVKD. The CDR3 DNA reads as TGTGCCATCACCCGACTAGCGGGAGGGACCTACGAGCAGTACTTC. Protein: CAITRLAGGTYEQYF.

The J gene is TRBJ1-2, the V gene TRBV5-6; D not resolved. Deletions cut 6 bases from V and 4 bases from J, with 16 bases between. The germline V gene encodes CDR1 SGHDT and CDR2 YYEEEE. The CDR3 has 14 residues. Written as DNA, the CDR3 is TGTGCCAGCACCCCTTTTTCAGAAAGCTATGGCTACACCTTC. Translated: CASTPFSESYGYTF. The variable domain in full, with the rest retrieved from reference TRBV5-6 and TRBJ1-2, is DAGVTQSPTHLIKTRGQQVTLRCSPKSGHDTVSWYQQALGQGPQFIFQYYEEEERQRGNFPDRFSGHQFPNYSSELNVNALLLGDSALYLCASTPFSESYGYTFGSGTRLTVV.

This clone was picked up one time. The V gene is TRBV11-2, the J gene TRBJ2-3, with D tentatively TRBD2 (5 bases). Germline lookup yields CDR1 SGHAT and CDR2 FQNNGV. The CDR3 sequence is 16 residues long. The germline V and J ends were trimmed by 2 bases and 1 base, with 13 bases remaining between them. The CDR3 DNA reads TGTGCCAGCAGCTTACGATTAGCGACTGGCACAGATACGCAGTATTTT. The encoded protein is CASSLRLATGTDTQYF. The full variable domain, in which reference TRBV11-2 and TRBJ2-3 provide the parts outside the CDR3, is EAGVAQSPRYKIIEKRQSVAFWCNPISGHATLYWYQQILGQGPKLLIQFQNNGVVDDSQLPKDRFSAERLKGVDSTLKIQPAKLEDSAVYLCASSLRLATGTDTQYFGPGTRLTVL.

The chain has TRBV28 and TRBJ1-5, with D unresolved. CDR1 and CDR2 from the germline V gene are MDHEN and SYDVKM. V lost 10 bases to trimming and J lost 5 bases, with 24 bases between them. The CDR3 contains 16 residues. CDR3 sequence (DNA): TGTGCCACCTCAACCCTTTTCTCCGGGGAGGATCAGCCCCAGCATTTT. This codes for CATSTLFSGEDQPQHF.

This clone was seen a few times. The chain uses TRBV5-1 and TRBJ1-2; 7 bases are a match to TRBD1. CDR3 size: 16 residues. The ends lost 4 bases at V and 4 bases at J; junction bases unmatched: 13. Germline CDR1 is SGHRS and CDR2 is YFSETQ. Written as DNA, the CDR3 is TGCGCCAGCAGCCGTGGAACGAGGGGACAGAGCTATGGCTACACCTTC. Its protein is CASSRGTRGQSYGYTF. The complete variable domain, with remaining parts taken from reference TRBV5-1 and TRBJ1-2, reads KAGVTQTPRYLIKTRGQQVTLSCSPISGHRSVSWYQQTPGQGLQFLFEYFSETQRNKGNFPGRFSGRQFSNSRSEMNVSTLELGDSALYLCASSRGTRGQSYGYTFGSGTRLTVV.

The chain recombines TRBV4-1 with TRBJ2-7, with D unclear. CDR3 size: 15 residues. Germline V gene data show CDR1 as MGHRA and CDR2 as YSYEKL. V lost 4 bases and J 6 bases, leaving 19 bases between the germline ends. In DNA, the CDR3 is TGCGCCAGCAGCCCCTCCCCCGGTCCTTCGCGCGAGCAGTACTTC. Protein: CASSPSPGPSREQYF.

This chain connects TRBV19 to TRBJ1-1; D ambiguous. Germline CDR1 LNHDA, CDR2 SQIVND (reference sequence). The V end was cut by 6 bases, the J end by 5 bases, with 16 bases between. CDR3 length: 14 residues. For the CDR3, the DNA is TGTGCCAGTAGATACCTACCTGGCGGTACTGAAGCTTTCTTT. Residues: CASRYLPGGTEAFF.

CDR3 nucleotide sequence: TGTGCCAGTAGTAAACAGTTTGCTGCCACTAATGAAAAACTGTTTTTT. Translated, it gives CASSKQFAATNEKLFF. V and J are TRBV19 and TRBJ1-4, with D unresolved. The CDR3 consists of 16 residues. Trimming left V 4 bases short and J 2 bases short, with 14 bases between. CDR1 and CDR2 from the germline V gene are LNHDA and SQIVND (reference sequence).

The rearrangement links TRBV5-1 to TRBJ2-3; 13 bases map to TRBD2. CDR3 length equals 14 residues. The germline V gene has CDR1 SGHRS and CDR2 YFSETQ. V lost 9 bases and J lost 3; bases outside the gene matches: 4. DNA of the CDR3: TGCGCCACCCGACTAGCGGGAGGTACAGATACGCAGTATTTT. It specifies CATRLAGGTDTQYF. Complete variable domain (other parts from reference TRBV5-1 and TRBJ2-3): KAGVTQTPRYLIKTRGQQVTLSCSPISGHRSVSWYQQTPGQGLQFLFEYFSETQRNKGNFPGRFSGRQFSNSRSEMNVSTLELGDSALYLCATRLAGGTDTQYFGPGTRLTVL.

The chain uses TRBV15 and TRBJ1-3, with a tentative D call TRBD1 (5 bases). Germline V gene data show CDR1 as LNHNV and CDR2 as YYDKDF (reference sequence). The V gene lost 1 base and the J gene lost 2 bases, with 6 bases spanning the gap. The CDR3 is 14 residues long. The DNA of the CDR3 is TGTGCCACCAGCAGAGGGGGCACTGGAAACACCATATATTTT. It yields the protein CATSRGGTGNTIYF.

The rearrangement uses TRBV28 and TRBJ1-5; 9 bases align to TRBD1. CDR3 length: 15 residues. Germline V gives CDR1 MDHEN, CDR2 SYDVKM. V gave up 3 bases and J gave up 5 bases; unmatched junction bases: 5. CDR3 nucleotides: TGTGCCAGCAGTTTTTCCGGGACAGGGCATCAGCCCCAGCATTTT. Its translation is CASSFSGTGHQPQHF.

The chain is built from TRBV7-6 and TRBJ2-7; 7 nucleotides line up with TRBD1. The CDR3 is 14 amino acids. Germline V CDR1 and CDR2: SGHVS, FNYEAQ. The J segment lost 5 bases and the V segment lost 3 bases, leaving 7 bases of the junction unmatched. The DNA of the CDR3 is TGTGCCAGCAGCTTGGGACAGCAGTCAAACGAGCAGTACTTC. It specifies CASSLGQQSNEQYF.

V and J are TRBV5-4 and TRBJ2-4; no clear D. CDR3 length: 16 residues. The germline CDR1 and CDR2 sequences are SGHNT and YYREEE (reference sequence). Trimming left V 5 bases short and J 0 bases short, with 15 bases between. CDR3 DNA sequence: TGTGCCAGCAGAATGTTCGCGTTGCTAGCCAAAAACATTCAGTACTTC. Translating it yields CASRMFALLAKNIQYF.

This chain uses TRBV5-1 with TRBJ2-1, with 13 bases identical to TRBD2. J lost 3 bases, V lost 4 bases, and 10 bases had no gene match. CDR3 length: 18 residues. The V gene's germline CDR1 is SGHRS and CDR2 YFSETQ. The CDR3 nucleotides are TGCGCCAGCAGCACCTCCGGGACTAGCGGGGTAAGCTACAATGAGCAGTTCTTC. This encodes CASSTSGTSGVSYNEQFF.

The CDR3 DNA is TGCGCCAGCAGCTTGGGATCGACTAGCGGGAGCTACAATGAGCAGTTCTTC. Protein product: CASSLGSTSGSYNEQFF. This chain joins TRBV5-1 and TRBJ2-1; 12 bases map to TRBD2. Germline assignment: CDR1 SGHRS and CDR2 YFSETQ. The CDR3 has 17 residues. Germline trimming cut 0 bases from V and 3 bases from J; bases unmatched to any gene: 4.

The chain links TRBV29-1 to TRBJ1-2; unclear D gene. Germline V gives CDR1 SQVTM, CDR2 ANQGSEA. There are 12 residues in the CDR3. Trimming stripped 4 bases from V and 6 bases from J, with 12 bases between. The CDR3: CSVVASYNGYTF. CDR3 nucleotide sequence: TGCAGCGTTGTGGCCAGTTATAATGGCTACACCTTC.